Listed here are 5 T cell receptor beta chains from one sample, sequenced in a study of blood T cell repertoires in COVID-19. Some clones are missing from TCRdb's copy, which holds only in-frame ones; the method was immunoSEQ multiplex PCR. The sample shows tens of thousands of clones, roughly nine tenths of them seen only once. The sample comprised peripheral blood. The receptors here all came from a man aged 50 or older with COVID-19, enrolled during active disease.

The V gene is TRBV18, the J gene TRBJ1-5, with D possibly TRBD1 on 6 matching bases. This CDR3 spans 15 amino acids. Germline V gene sequence: CDR1 KGHSH, CDR2 LQKENI. Trimming took off 3 bases at V and 0 bases at J, with 9 bases between the two ends. The CDR3 protein is CASSPQGNSNQPQHF. The CDR3 coding sequence is TGTGCCAGCTCACCGCAGGGGAATAGCAATCAGCCCCAGCATTTT.

The V call is TRBV6-6, the J call TRBJ1-5; D possibly corresponds to TRBD1 (6 bases). Trimming took 10 bases from V and 0 from J, leaving 13 bases between them. Germline V gives CDR1 MNHNY, CDR2 SVGAGI (reference sequence). The CDR3 loop spans 14 amino acids. The CDR3 bases are TGTGCCACCAAACAACAGGGTAGCAATCAGCCCCAGCATTTT. Protein: CATKQQGSNQPQHF.

The V gene is TRBV6-5, the J gene TRBJ2-5; TRBD2 aligns across 8 bases. CDR3 size: 16 residues. V shed 6 bases, J shed 1 base, and the junction held 10 bases outside the gene matches. In germline, CDR1 is MNHEY, CDR2 SVGAGI. The CDR3 is CASSYSGGVLQETQYF. The DNA of the CDR3 is TGTGCCAGCAGCTACAGCGGGGGCGTACTCCAAGAGACCCAGTACTTC.

This clone has a single count. The chain couples TRBV6-5 to TRBJ2-6; 7 bases map to TRBD1. Germline CDR1 is MNHEY and CDR2 is SVGAGI. V dropped 6 bases and J dropped 0; count of bases not matched to a gene: 2. This CDR3 comprises 15 residues. CDR3 region: CASRGTASGANVLTF. Here the CDR3 DNA reads TGTGCCAGCAGAGGGACAGCCTCTGGGGCCAACGTCCTGACTTTC.

The chain is built from TRBV2 and TRBJ1-3; 7 bases line up with TRBD1. V gave up 6 bases and J gave up 0 bases; unmatched junction bases: 8. CDR3 length equals 16 residues. Germline-derived CDR1 and CDR2 are SNHLY and FYNNEI. CDR3 in amino acids: CASRDRDSSSGNTIYF. CDR3 coding DNA: TGTGCCAGCAGGGACCGGGACAGCTCCTCTGGAAACACCATATATTTT.